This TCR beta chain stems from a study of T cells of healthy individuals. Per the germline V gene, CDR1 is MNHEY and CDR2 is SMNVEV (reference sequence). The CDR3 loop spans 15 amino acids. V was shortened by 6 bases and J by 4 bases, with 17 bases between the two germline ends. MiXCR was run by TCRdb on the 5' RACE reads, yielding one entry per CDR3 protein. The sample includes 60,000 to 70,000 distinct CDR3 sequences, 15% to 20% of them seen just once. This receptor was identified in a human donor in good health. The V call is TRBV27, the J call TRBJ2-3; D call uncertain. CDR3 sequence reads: CASSSPSLLADTQYF. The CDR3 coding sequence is TGTGCCAGCAGCTCACCGAGTTTGCTCGCAGATACGCAGTATTTT.